Detailed here is one T cell receptor beta chain. This CDR3 is built from 13 residues. Germline CDR1 SQVTM, CDR2 ANQGSEA. V shed 7 bases and J shed 0 bases, with 12 bases lying between them. This sample was included in a study of patients and donors after allogeneic stem cell transplantation. TCRdb re-called the RT-PCR reads through MiXCR, storing one row per CDR3 protein. The sample lists 800,000 to 1,000,000 distinct CDR3 sequences, 15% to 20% occurring once. The chain recombines TRBV29-1 with TRBJ1-2; no clear D. Specimen: blood, either unsorted or a sorted T cell fraction (not recorded which). This TCR was recovered from a human donor who was either an allogeneic HSCT recipient or a stem cell or donor lymphocyte infusion donor (not recorded which). It is not recorded whose cells these are; they may come from a transplant donor. The CDR3 sequence is CSASGETNYGYTF. The CDR3 coding sequence is TGCAGCGCATCGGGAGAAACTAACTATGGCTACACCTTC. The whole variable domain, filled in from reference TRBV29-1 and TRBJ1-2, reads SAVISQKPSRDICQRGTSLTIQCQVDSQVTMMFWYRQQPGQSLTLIATANQGSEATYESGFVIDKFPISRPNLTFSTLTVSNMSPEDSSIYLCSASGETNYGYTFGSGTRLTVV.